The 22 T cell receptor beta chains listed next were all sequenced from one sample in a study of CD8 T cells in Susac syndrome. Reverse transcription used about 0.5 to 1 ug RNA and random hexamers. TCRdb fed the immunoSEQ multiplex PCR reads into MiXCR, producing one record per CDR3 protein. The sample has around 120,000 distinct CDR3 sequences, about 92% seen once. Material: CD4+ T cells from PBMCs. The receptor set was obtained from a human donor with multiple sclerosis.

V and J are TRBV12-3 or TRBV12-4 and TRBJ2-6; unclear D gene. This CDR3 is built from 13 residues. V lost 4 bases and J 2 bases, leaving 3 bases between the germline ends. CDR3 nucleotides: TGTGCCAGCAGTTCCACTGGGGCCAACGTCCTGACTTTC. This codes for CASSSTGANVLTF.

This chain links TRBV12-3 or TRBV12-4 with TRBJ2-1, with D unresolved. The CDR3 runs to 13 residues. Trimming pared 6 bases from V and 4 bases from J, leaving 10 bases between. Here the CDR3 DNA reads TGTGCCAGCAGCGATGGGAAATACAATGAGCAGTTCTTC. Protein product: CASSDGKYNEQFF.

The chain has TRBV9 and TRBJ1-6, with 11 bases fitting TRBD1. V lost 0 bases to trimming and J lost 9 bases; unmatched junction nucleotides: 5. There are 16 residues in the CDR3. Germline loops: CDR1 SGDLS, CDR2 YYNGEE. The CDR3 is CASSVGGQGVASPLHF. DNA for the CDR3: TGTGCCAGCAGCGTAGGGGGACAGGGGGTTGCTTCACCCCTCCACTTT.

This chain connects TRBV6-1 to TRBJ1-1; 7 bases align to TRBD1. CDR3 length: 17 residues. Germline V CDR1 and CDR2: MNHNS, SASEGT. The J segment lost 1 base and the V segment lost 6 bases, leaving 14 bases of the junction unmatched. The CDR3: CASRTGQALRGNTEAFF. The CDR3 DNA is TGTGCCAGCAGGACAGGACAGGCTCTGCGGGGGAACACTGAAGCTTTCTTT.

The chain is built from TRBV20-1 and TRBJ2-5, with TRBD1 identical over 8 bases. The CDR3 is 14 amino acids. Germline V gene data show CDR1 as DFQATT and CDR2 as SNEGSKA (reference sequence). J was trimmed by 5 bases and V by 6 bases; bases with no gene match: 11. CDR3 sequence: CSAPSTGGWETQYF. CDR3 bases: TGCAGTGCCCCGTCTACAGGGGGATGGGAGACCCAGTACTTC.

J is TRBJ1-2 and V is TRBV10-3; D remains unclear. Per the germline V gene, CDR1 is ENHRY and CDR2 is SYGVKD. Trimming pared 7 bases from V and 6 bases from J, leaving 15 bases between. CDR3 length equals 13 residues. CDR3: CAIKGAGRDGYTF. The CDR3 nucleotides read TGTGCCATCAAAGGTGCGGGAAGAGATGGCTACACCTTC.

The chain has TRBV6-2 or TRBV6-3 and TRBJ2-5, with D tentatively TRBD2 (6 bases). V lost 1 base, J lost 2 bases, and 11 bases lay in between. From germline, CDR1 is MNHEY and CDR2 SVGEGT. CDR3 length: 15 amino acids. CDR3 nucleotide sequence: TGTGCCAGCAGTTACTTCGGGGGTGATCAAGAGACCCAGTACTTC. This sequence encodes CASSYFGGDQETQYF.

This chain joins TRBV19 and TRBJ2-7, with TRBD1 matching over 10 bases. The CDR3 contains 14 residues. The V gene end was trimmed by 10 bases and the J gene end by 0 bases; junction bases not matched to a gene: 6. From germline, CDR1 is LNHDA and CDR2 SQIVND (reference sequence). The CDR3 reads CATSGQGSSYEQYF. The CDR3 bases are TGTGCCACCTCGGGACAGGGGAGCTCCTACGAGCAGTACTTC. Full variable domain (missing parts from reference TRBV19 and TRBJ2-7): DGGITQSPKYLFRKEGQNVTLSCEQNLNHDAMYWYRQDPGQGLRLIYYSQIVNDFQKGDIAEGYSVSREKKESFPLTVTSAQKNPTAFYLCATSGQGSSYEQYFGPGTRLTVT.

The V gene is TRBV9, the J gene TRBJ2-5, with D perhaps matching TRBD1 or TRBD2 (5 bases each). The V and J ends lost 0 bases and 1 base respectively, with 7 bases between them. Germline V CDR1 and CDR2: SGDLS, YYNGEE. The CDR3 extends over 14 amino acids. The CDR3 is CASSVGGFQETQYF. Here the CDR3 DNA reads TGTGCCAGCAGCGTAGGGGGGTTCCAAGAGACCCAGTACTTC.

The V and J genes are TRBV30 and TRBJ1-4; D unresolved. Trimming took off 6 bases at V and 0 bases at J, with 11 bases between the two ends. Germline lookup yields CDR1 GTSNPN and CDR2 SVGIG (reference sequence). CDR3 length: 14 amino acids. CDR3 sequence (DNA): TGTGCCTGCCCTGACCCCGCAACTAATGAAAAACTGTTTTTT. This codes for CACPDPATNEKLFF.

The chain uses TRBV28 and TRBJ1-2, with D hard to call. Germline V gene data show CDR1 as MDHEN and CDR2 as SYDVKM. This CDR3 is built from 11 residues. The ends were cut back, 4 bases at V and 6 bases at J, with 6 bases in the middle. CDR3 amino acids: CASSYTHGYTF. CDR3 bases: TGTGCCAGCAGTTACACCCATGGCTACACCTTC.

This chain links TRBV7-8 with TRBJ2-2; 9 bases line up with TRBD1. CDR3 size: 15 residues. Germline V CDR1 and CDR2: SGHVS, FQNEAQ. Trimming cost V 4 bases and J 3 bases; bases outside gene matches: 3. The CDR3: CASSYRDRDTGELFF. CDR3 nucleotide sequence: TGTGCCAGCAGCTACCGGGACAGGGACACCGGGGAGCTGTTTTTT.

The chain combines TRBV11-2 with TRBJ2-1; 8 bases line up with TRBD1. Germline CDR1 and CDR2: SGHAT and FQNNGV. The V gene end was trimmed by 6 bases and the J gene end by 5 bases; junction bases not matched to a gene: 12. The CDR3 spans 16 residues. The CDR3 is CASRSTRGPPDNEQFF. The CDR3 DNA follows: TGTGCCAGCAGAAGCACCAGGGGGCCACCTGACAATGAGCAGTTCTTC.

The CDR3 is CASSYLTGEQYF. The CDR3 nucleotides read TGTGCCAGCAGTTACTTGACAGGCGAGCAGTACTTC. J is TRBJ2-7 and V is TRBV6-2 or TRBV6-3; D may be TRBD1 (6 bases). V lost 1 base to trimming and J lost 6 bases, with 7 bases between them. Germline CDR1 MNHEY, CDR2 SVGEGT. The CDR3 is 12 residues long.

The rearrangement uses TRBV7-2 and TRBJ2-7; 9 nucleotides match TRBD1. Germline lookup yields CDR1 SGHTA and CDR2 FQGNSA. The CDR3 covers 15 residues. Trimming took 1 base from V and 3 from J; bases not matched to a gene: 4. CDR3 sequence (DNA): TGTGCCAGCAGCTTAGATGGGGGACAGGGCTACGAGCAGTACTTC. Its protein is CASSLDGGQGYEQYF.

This clonotype was detected only once. The chain employs TRBV4-2 and TRBJ1-2; possible D gene TRBD1, 6 bases. V dropped 0 bases and J dropped 4 bases, with 9 bases sitting between them. The CDR3 is 14 residues long. Germline-derived CDR1 and CDR2 are LGHNA and YNFKEQ. CDR3 sequence: CASSQETGSYGYTF. The CDR3 DNA reads as TGTGCCAGCAGCCAAGAGACAGGAAGCTATGGCTACACCTTC.

The chain links TRBV29-1 to TRBJ1-1; perhaps TRBD1 as D (5 bases). The CDR3 spans 14 residues. CDR1 is SQVTM and CDR2 is ANQGSEA in the germline V gene. Deletions cut 1 base from V and 5 bases from J, with 14 bases between. CDR3 coding DNA: TGCAGCGTTGAAGTTCCGGGGCGGATTACTGAAGCTTTCTTT. This sequence encodes CSVEVPGRITEAFF.

The V call is TRBV19, the J call TRBJ1-1; TRBD1 might be the D (6 bases). The V end lost 6 bases, the J end lost 1 base, and 15 bases lay between the germline ends. The V gene's germline CDR1 is LNHDA and CDR2 SQIVND (reference sequence). This CDR3 is built from 15 residues. CDR3 protein: CASRWNREGNTEAFF. The CDR3 coding sequence is TGTGCCAGTAGATGGAACAGGGAGGGGAACACTGAAGCTTTCTTT.

The V gene is TRBV3-1, the J gene TRBJ2-3, with D hard to call. The CDR3 covers 12 residues. Trimming stripped 3 bases from V and 4 bases from J, with 5 bases between. Germline V lookup: CDR1 LGHDT, CDR2 YNNKEL (reference sequence). The CDR3 region is CASSHGSDTQYF. The CDR3 nucleotides read TGTGCCAGCAGCCATGGTTCAGATACGCAGTATTTT.

The chain uses TRBV27 and TRBJ2-7; D is possibly TRBD2 (7 bases). The CDR3 spans 20 residues. The V gene lost 2 bases and the J gene lost 0 bases, with 26 bases spanning the gap. Germline-derived CDR1 and CDR2 are MNHEY and SMNVEV (reference sequence). The CDR3 sequence is CASSLHSGRRGPVSSYEQYF. As DNA, the CDR3 is TGTGCCAGCAGTTTACATAGCGGGCGCAGGGGTCCCGTTAGCTCCTACGAGCAGTACTTC.

The rearrangement joins TRBV20-1 to TRBJ2-1; D ambiguous. The CDR3 is 12 residues long. V was shortened by 5 bases and J by 2 bases, with 7 bases between the two germline ends. Germline CDR1 is DFQATT and CDR2 is SNEGSKA (reference sequence). DNA of the CDR3: TGCAGTGCTCAGAGGCCCTACAATGAGCAGTTCTTC. As protein: CSAQRPYNEQFF.

The count of this clonotype is one. This chain connects TRBV27 to TRBJ1-5; D remains unclear. Germline V CDR1 and CDR2: MNHEY, SMNVEV (reference sequence). The CDR3 runs to 14 residues. V gave up 2 bases and J gave up 7 bases, with 12 bases separating them. The CDR3 coding sequence is TGTGCCAGCAGTTTAACGGGATCCGGACAGCCCCAGCATTTT. Its protein product is CASSLTGSGQPQHF.